Below, one TCR beta chain is given with its context. Its antigen is still unknown. These data originate in a study of long-term antiretroviral therapy in people with HIV. Study observations and caveats: Clones that expanded before ART (that is, prior to treatment) dominated the repertoire at all time points. ART adherence, viral resistance and therapy changes were undocumented.

The immunoSEQ assay was v3.0, run at survey level. What sequencing targeted per sample was about 35,000-55,000 T-cell genomes. Data came from immunoSEQ multiplex PCR; TCRdb stores just in-frame clones and leaves some out. Of more than 45,000 clones in the sample, around 80% were seen once. Cryopreserved PBMC numbered roughly 1-10 million per sample before DNA extraction. Trimming cost V 1 base and J 3 bases; bases outside gene matches: 6. The CDR3 runs to 16 residues. Germline loops: CDR1 SGHRS, CDR2 YFSETQ. The receptor was isolated from a woman aged 18-30 years with HIV. Sequences were derived from unsorted PBMCs, sampled 0.8 years after starting antiretroviral therapy. The chain recombines TRBV5-1 with TRBJ2-7; 11 bases agree with TRBD2. The DNA of the CDR3 is TGCGCCAGCAGCTTGTCAAGGACTAGCGGGTTCTACGAGCAGTACTTC. Translating it yields CASSLSRTSGFYEQYF.